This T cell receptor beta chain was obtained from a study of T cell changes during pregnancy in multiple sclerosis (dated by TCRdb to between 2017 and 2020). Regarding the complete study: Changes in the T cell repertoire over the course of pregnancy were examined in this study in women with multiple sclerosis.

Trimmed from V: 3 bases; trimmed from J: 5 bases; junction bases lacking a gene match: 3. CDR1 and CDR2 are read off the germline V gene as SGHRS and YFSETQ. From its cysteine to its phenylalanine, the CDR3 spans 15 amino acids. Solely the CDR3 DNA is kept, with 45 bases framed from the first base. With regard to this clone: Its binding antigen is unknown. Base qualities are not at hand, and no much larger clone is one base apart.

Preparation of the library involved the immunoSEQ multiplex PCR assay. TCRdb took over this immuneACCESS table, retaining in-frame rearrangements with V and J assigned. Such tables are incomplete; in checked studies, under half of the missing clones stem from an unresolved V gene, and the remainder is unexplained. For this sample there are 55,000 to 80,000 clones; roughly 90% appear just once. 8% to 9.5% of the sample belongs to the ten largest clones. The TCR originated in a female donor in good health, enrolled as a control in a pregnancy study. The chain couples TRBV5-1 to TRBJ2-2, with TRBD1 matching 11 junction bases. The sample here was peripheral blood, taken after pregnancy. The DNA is TGCGCCAGCAGCTCGGACAGGGGGCCAACCGGGGAGCTGTTTTTT. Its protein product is CASSSDRGPTGELFF.